A single sample is the source of the 23 T cell receptor beta chains below, sequenced in a study of OX40 agonist ivuxolimab in advanced cancers. Using immunoSEQ multiplex PCR, the repertoire was profiled, and TCRdb retains in-frame clones only, with some absent. The repertoire holds over 100,000 clones, approximately 94% seen once, with 1% in the top ten. Sequences were derived from CD4+ or CD8+ T cells sorted from blood, sampled in a trial of the OX40 agonist ivuxolimab. Every receptor here comes from an adult with an advanced solid tumor such as melanoma, head and neck, liver or kidney cancer.

V is TRBV6-5 and J is TRBJ2-7, with D possibly matching TRBD1 (6 bases). Germline assignment: CDR1 MNHEY and CDR2 SVGAGI. This CDR3 is built from 14 residues. V dropped 6 bases and J dropped 2 bases, with 14 bases sitting between them. Written as DNA, the CDR3 is TGTGCCAGCAGGGCCGGGACAAGCACCTACGAGCAGTACTTC. Its translation is CASRAGTSTYEQYF.

The sample holds one count of this clone. This rearrangement joins TRBV7-3 to TRBJ2-1; D not certain. Per the germline V gene, CDR1 is SGHTA and CDR2 is FQGTGA. The ends were cut back, 5 bases at V and 9 bases at J, with 11 bases in the middle. This CDR3 comprises 12 residues. The CDR3 coding sequence is TGTGCCAGCAGCGGGCATAGAGGTGAGCAGTTCTTC. It specifies CASSGHRGEQFF.

This clone occurred once. The chain recombines TRBV15 with TRBJ2-7, with 8 bases lining up with TRBD1. V lost 1 base and J lost 4; bases outside the gene matches: 6. This CDR3 comprises 15 residues. The germline gives CDR1 LNHNV, CDR2 YYDKDF (reference sequence). In nucleotides, the CDR3 is TGTGCCACCAGCAGAGGGACAGGGACCCTTTACGAGCAGTACTTC. This gives the protein CATSRGTGTLYEQYF.

The chain has TRBV12-5 and TRBJ1-5; 8 positions match TRBD1. Germline V gene sequence: CDR1 LGHNT, CDR2 FRNRAP. V trimming: 5 bases; J trimming: 0 bases; junction bases outside the gene matches: 15. The CDR3 runs 19 residues. CDR3 sequence: CASGPGGGTGPYSNQPQHF. The CDR3 DNA follows: TGTGCTAGTGGTCCTGGGGGCGGGACAGGACCTTATAGCAATCAGCCCCAGCATTTT.

The rearrangement links TRBV29-1 to TRBJ1-1; tentatively, D is TRBD1 (5 bases). Germline values: CDR1 SQVTM, CDR2 ANQGSEA. The CDR3 extends over 12 amino acids. The V and J ends lost 7 bases and 6 bases respectively, with 15 bases between them. CDR3: CSATPIGAEAFF. CDR3 coding DNA: TGCAGCGCGACCCCGATAGGGGCTGAAGCTTTCTTT.

V usage is TRBV28 and J usage is TRBJ2-3; unclear D gene. The V gene lost 7 bases and the J gene lost 3 bases, with 11 bases spanning the gap. The CDR3 consists of 13 residues. Germline V gene data show CDR1 as MDHEN and CDR2 as SYDVKM. CDR3 sequence (DNA): TGTGCCAGCACCCAGTTAAGGACAGATACGCAGTATTTT. Protein: CASTQLRTDTQYF. Variable domain in full (rest from reference TRBV28 and TRBJ2-3): DVKVTQSSRYLVKRTGEKVFLECVQDMDHENMFWYRQDPGLGLRLIYFSYDVKMKEKGDIPEGYSVSREKKERFSLILESASTNQTSMYLCASTQLRTDTQYFGPGTRLTVL.

The chain employs TRBV5-5 and TRBJ2-5; no definite D call. Per the germline V gene, CDR1 is SGHKS and CDR2 is YYEKEE (reference sequence). V lost 4 bases to trimming and J lost 2 bases, with 12 bases between them. The CDR3 totals 14 residues. In DNA, the CDR3 is TGTGCCAGCAGCCCTCCAGGCCAACAAGAGACCCAGTACTTC. Amino acids: CASSPPGQQETQYF.

The CDR3 spells CASSLTGSDTEAFF. As DNA, the CDR3 is TGTGCCAGCAGCTTAACAGGGTCTGACACTGAAGCTTTCTTT. This rearrangement joins TRBV7-9 to TRBJ1-1, with D tentatively TRBD1 (6 bases). The V gene's germline CDR1 is SEHNR and CDR2 FQNEAQ (reference sequence). This CDR3 contains 14 residues. Trimming left V 2 bases short and J 3 bases short, with 10 bases between. The full variable domain, in which reference TRBV7-9 and TRBJ1-1 provide the parts outside the CDR3, is DTGVSQNPRHKITKRGQNVTFRCDPISEHNRLYWYRQTLGQGPEFLTYFQNEAQLEKSRLLSDRFSAERPKGSFSTLEIQRTEQGDSAMYLCASSLTGSDTEAFFGQGTRLTVV.

The rearrangement uses TRBV7-3 and TRBJ2-1; D unresolved. Germline V lookup: CDR1 SGHTA, CDR2 FQGTGA. The germline V and J ends were trimmed by 6 bases and 0 bases, with 12 bases remaining between them. CDR3 length: 15 amino acids. The CDR3 DNA reads TGTGCCAGCAGTCCGGACGCAAGCTCCTACAATGAGCAGTTCTTC. Amino acids: CASSPDASSYNEQFF.

The rearrangement uses TRBV29-1 and TRBJ2-5, with 12 bases identical to TRBD1. The J segment lost 5 bases and the V segment lost 7 bases, leaving 8 bases of the junction unmatched. Per germline, CDR1 SQVTM and CDR2 ANQGSEA. The length of the CDR3 is 14 residues. The CDR3 bases are TGCAGCGGGCGGGGACAGGGGGCCGGGGAGACCCAGTACTTC. As protein: CSGRGQGAGETQYF.

The gene calls are TRBV5-5 and TRBJ2-7; perhaps TRBD2 as D (6 bases). The germline V and J ends were trimmed by 0 bases and 4 bases, with 20 bases remaining between them. The CDR3 consists of 17 residues. Germline V gene sequence: CDR1 SGHKS, CDR2 YYEKEE (reference sequence). CDR3 amino acids: CASSLGELREAPYEQYF. The CDR3, as DNA: TGTGCCAGCAGCTTGGGGGAGCTGAGGGAGGCCCCTTACGAGCAGTACTTC.

This chain joins TRBV30 and TRBJ2-1; D is unclear. The CDR3 has 12 amino acids. The V and J ends lost 5 bases and 8 bases respectively, with 13 bases between them. Germline CDR1 GTSNPN, CDR2 SVGIG (reference sequence). The CDR3 DNA is TGTGCCTGGGTTGGCTATAGGTATGAGCAGTTCTTC. Residues: CAWVGYRYEQFF.

V is TRBV4-1 and J is TRBJ1-5; D is uncertain. The CDR3 totals 14 residues. The germline V and J ends were trimmed by 0 bases and 7 bases, with 10 bases remaining between them. Germline loops: CDR1 MGHRA, CDR2 YSYEKL. CDR3 in DNA: TGCGCCAGCAGCCAAGAGGGCAGGCGGCAGCCCCAGCATTTT. Protein product: CASSQEGRRQPQHF.

V gene TRBV6-6 combines with J gene TRBJ2-5, with unresolved D. Germline V gene lookup returns CDR1 MNHNY and CDR2 SVGAGI (reference sequence). CDR3 length equals 10 residues. V was clipped by 6 bases and J by 3 bases, with 2 bases between them. For the CDR3, the DNA is TGTGCCAGCAGAGAAGAGACCCAGTACTTC. Protein: CASREETQYF.

As DNA, the CDR3 is TGTGCCAGCAGCCGTGGCGGGGGTTCGCGCACCGGGGAGCTGTTTTTT. It translates to CASSRGGGSRTGELFF. This rearrangement joins TRBV7-9 to TRBJ2-2; 7 bases fit TRBD2. The germline gives CDR1 SEHNR, CDR2 FQNEAQ (reference sequence). The V gene end was trimmed by 5 bases and the J gene end by 4 bases; junction bases not matched to a gene: 10. The CDR3 loop spans 16 amino acids.

The chain has TRBV10-1 and TRBJ1-2; D gene uncertain. The germline V and J ends were trimmed by 4 bases and 5 bases, with 20 bases remaining between them. CDR3 length: 16 residues. Germline V lookup: CDR1 WNHNN, CDR2 SYGVQD (reference sequence). The CDR3 region has the DNA TGCGCCAGCAGTGGAGGAACAGCAGGAGCGGAGTATGGCTACACCTTC. It codes for CASSGGTAGAEYGYTF.

This clone was seen only once. This sequence joins TRBV6-6 and TRBJ1-6; 7 bases map to TRBD1. The length of the CDR3 is 14 residues. After removal of 8 bases from V and 8 bases from J, the junction contained 9 bases not matched to a gene. Germline CDR1 is MNHNY and CDR2 is SVGAGI (reference sequence). CDR3 sequence (DNA): TGTGCCAGCCATTTTCGACAGGGCTATTCACCCCTCCACTTT. Translated, it gives CASHFRQGYSPLHF.

Here the CDR3 reads CASSLEGSNQPQHF. The CDR3 bases are TGTGCCAGCAGCTTAGAGGGCAGCAATCAGCCCCAGCATTTT. This chain uses TRBV7-2 with TRBJ1-5; no reliable D call. The germline V and J ends were trimmed by 1 base and 1 base, with 5 bases remaining between them. CDR1 is SGHTA and CDR2 is FQGNSA in the germline V gene. The CDR3 loop spans 14 amino acids. Combining the CDR3 with reference TRBV7-2 and TRBJ1-5 gives the whole variable domain GAGVSQSPSNKVTEKGKDVELRCDPISGHTALYWYRQSLGQGLEFLIYFQGNSAPDKSGLPSDRFSAERTGGSVSTLTIQRTQQEDSAVYLCASSLEGSNQPQHFGDGTRLSIL.

The chain couples TRBV5-4 to TRBJ2-5; a possible D gene is TRBD2 (5 bases). There are 13 residues in the CDR3. Germline V lookup: CDR1 SGHNT, CDR2 YYREEE (reference sequence). V lost 4 bases to trimming and J lost 3 bases, with 10 bases between them. CDR3 bases: TGTGCCAGCAGCAGGGAGTTGGAAGAGACCCAGTACTTC. It is translated as CASSRELEETQYF.

CDR3 sequence: CASSSRTGVSAGTKETQYF. The CDR3 DNA is TGTGCCAGTAGTTCGCGGACAGGGGTGAGCGCAGGCACAAAAGAGACCCAGTACTTC. This sequence joins TRBV19 and TRBJ2-5, with 9 bases matching TRBD1. The length of the CDR3 is 19 residues. Germline values: CDR1 LNHDA, CDR2 SQIVND (reference sequence). Trimming cost V 5 bases and J 3 bases; bases outside gene matches: 19.

The rearrangement joins TRBV12-5 to TRBJ2-5; 7 nucleotides match TRBD1. The V segment lost 4 bases and the J segment 4 bases; nucleotides outside the gene matches: 3. Germline CDR1 LGHNT, CDR2 FRNRAP. The CDR3 runs to 13 residues. The CDR3 nucleotides are TGTGCTAGTGGTTCACAGGGGTCAGAGACCCAGTACTTC. It is translated as CASGSQGSETQYF.

This chain joins TRBV2 and TRBJ2-4; 8 bases line up with TRBD1. V dropped 1 base and J dropped 9; count of bases not matched to a gene: 5. This CDR3 is built from 14 residues. Germline lookup yields CDR1 SNHLY and CDR2 FYNNEI. CDR3 DNA: TGTGCCAGCAGTGAAGGGACAGGGCATTCCATTCAGTACTTC. Translation: CASSEGTGHSIQYF.

This clone is a singleton in its sample. The chain joins TRBV4-1 to TRBJ2-7; TRBD2 matches 11 bases. CDR1 and CDR2 from the germline V gene are MGHRA and YSYEKL. V lost 2 bases and J lost 0; bases outside the gene matches: 12. The CDR3 loop spans 19 amino acids. CDR3 amino acids: CASSQWGVAGGISSYEQYF. In DNA, the CDR3 is TGCGCCAGCAGCCAATGGGGCGTAGCGGGGGGGATAAGCTCCTACGAGCAGTACTTC.